Below are 14 T cell receptor beta chains sequenced from a single sample in a study of cytomegalovirus exposure and HLA in healthy donors. Some clones are missing from TCRdb's copy, which holds only in-frame ones; the method was immunoSEQ multiplex PCR. The sample holds roughly 82,000 clones; about 92% are singletons and the top ten take 0.65% to 0.7%. The sample consisted of PBMCs. These receptors all come from a man younger than 35 in good health and CMV-seronegative.

The chain couples TRBV7-9 to TRBJ2-3, with D possibly TRBD1 on 6 matching bases. The CDR3 covers 15 residues. V was shortened by 0 bases and J by 2 bases, with 9 bases between the two germline ends. Germline loops: CDR1 SEHNR, CDR2 FQNEAQ (reference sequence). The CDR3 loop reads CASSLAQGPTDTQYF. For the CDR3, the DNA is TGTGCCAGCAGCTTAGCCCAGGGGCCCACAGATACGCAGTATTTT.

CDR3 protein: CASSLQGPLAEAFF. Written as DNA, the CDR3 is TGTGCCAGCAGTTTACAGGGGCCTTTGGCTGAAGCTTTCTTT. This chain uses TRBV27 with TRBJ1-1; D is possibly TRBD1 (6 bases). The V end was cut by 2 bases, the J end by 6 bases, with 13 bases between. The CDR3 covers 14 residues. CDR1 and CDR2 (germline): MNHEY, SMNVEV (reference sequence).

This chain connects TRBV4-1 to TRBJ1-1; 9 bases line up with TRBD1. Germline-derived CDR1 and CDR2 are MGHRA and YSYEKL. The CDR3 runs to 15 residues. V lost 6 bases, J lost 7 bases, and 12 bases stayed unmatched. The CDR3 DNA reads TGCGCCAGCAGTCGAATCATAACAGGGGGCGTTGAAGCTTTCTTT. It encodes CASSRIITGGVEAFF.

V and J are TRBV30 and TRBJ1-2; a weak D match, TRBD1 (5 bases). Trimming removed 7 bases at V and 5 bases at J, with 17 bases between. This CDR3 region has 13 residues. CDR1 GTSNPN and CDR2 SVGIG come from the germline V gene (reference sequence). The CDR3 DNA reads TGTGCCTTCCCAGGGCCGGAGTATTATGGCTACACCTTC. This gives the protein CAFPGPEYYGYTF.

This chain links TRBV18 with TRBJ2-7, with TRBD2 as a possible D gene (6 bases). This CDR3 has 15 amino acids. The V end lost 4 bases, the J end lost 0 bases, and 13 bases lay between the germline ends. The germline gives CDR1 KGHSH, CDR2 LQKENI. CDR3 residues: CASSRSGSYSYEQYF. The CDR3 bases are TGTGCCAGCTCACGTAGCGGTAGCTACTCCTACGAGCAGTACTTC.

V and J are TRBV2 and TRBJ2-3; 12 nucleotides match TRBD2. V lost 6 bases to trimming and J lost 11 bases; unmatched junction nucleotides: 18. Germline CDR1 is SNHLY and CDR2 is FYNNEI. The CDR3 spans 17 residues. CDR3 residues: CASRRGGASGGAVGQYF. The CDR3 nucleotides are TGTGCCAGCAGAAGAGGAGGAGCTAGCGGGGGGGCCGTTGGGCAGTATTTT.

The chain combines TRBV7-9 with TRBJ1-1; perhaps TRBD1 as D (5 bases). CDR1 SEHNR and CDR2 FQNEAQ come from the germline V gene (reference sequence). The CDR3 loop spans 15 amino acids. With 5 bases removed from V and 3 bases from J, the gap between germline ends came to 16 bases. CDR3 in DNA: TGTGCCAGCAGCCCTCGTTGGGGCCGAGACACTGAAGCTTTCTTT. Amino acid sequence: CASSPRWGRDTEAFF.

The chain has TRBV19 and TRBJ2-3; TRBD1 aligns across 8 bases. This CDR3 comprises 14 residues. V was pared by 8 bases and J by 6 bases, with 10 bases of the junction left unmatched. Germline assignment: CDR1 LNHDA and CDR2 SQIVND (reference sequence). The CDR3 loop reads CASSAQGAPDTQYF. The DNA of the CDR3 is TGTGCCAGTTCCGCGCAGGGGGCCCCTGATACGCAGTATTTT.

The V and J genes are TRBV6-1 and TRBJ1-6, with a tentative D call TRBD1 (5 bases). The CDR3 loop spans 11 amino acids. V was pared by 3 bases and J by 13 bases, with 7 bases between. Germline CDR1 MNHNS, CDR2 SASEGT. The CDR3: CASSDGAPLHF. In DNA form, the CDR3 reads TGTGCCAGCAGTGATGGGGCCCCCCTCCACTTT.

The genes are TRBV6-5 and TRBJ2-7, with D perhaps TRBD2 (5 bases). The length of the CDR3 is 15 residues. V was clipped by 6 bases and J by 3 bases, with 18 bases between them. The germline V gene encodes CDR1 MNHEY and CDR2 SVGAGI. Here the CDR3 reads CASSRLPSGGYEQYF. In DNA form, the CDR3 reads TGTGCCAGCAGCCGACTGCCTTCCGGAGGCTACGAGCAGTACTTC.

CDR3 coding DNA: TGTGCCAGCAGTGATGGCCCCGTCACCGGGGAGCTGTTTTTT. It yields the protein CASSDGPVTGELFF. The chain joins TRBV2 to TRBJ2-2; D remains ambiguous. The CDR3 extends over 14 amino acids. The V gene lost 3 bases and the J gene lost 4 bases, with 9 bases spanning the gap. CDR1 and CDR2 (germline): SNHLY, FYNNEI.

The chain carries TRBV6-5 and TRBJ1-2; D call uncertain. Trimming stripped 10 bases from V and 0 bases from J, with 15 bases between. Germline V gene lookup returns CDR1 MNHEY and CDR2 SVGAGI. The CDR3 sequence is 14 residues long. In DNA form, the CDR3 reads TGTGCCACCCGAGACGGGATCTCTAACTATGGCTACACCTTC. This sequence encodes CATRDGISNYGYTF.

The CDR3 reads CASSLKDRGTNEKLFF. The DNA of the CDR3 is TGCGCCAGCAGCTTGAAGGACAGGGGAACTAATGAAAAACTGTTTTTT. The chain links TRBV5-1 to TRBJ1-4; 9 bases agree with TRBD1. The J segment lost 1 base and the V segment lost 1 base, leaving 2 bases of the junction unmatched. CDR1 is SGHRS, CDR2 YFSETQ, per germline. This CDR3 spans 16 amino acids.

This chain connects TRBV27 to TRBJ1-1; D not resolved. The CDR3 has 12 amino acids. Germline values: CDR1 MNHEY, CDR2 SMNVEV (reference sequence). V lost 8 bases, J lost 8 bases, and 15 bases lay in between. The CDR3 sequence is CASWTRTGEAFF. CDR3 nucleotide sequence: TGTGCCAGCTGGACTAGGACTGGGGAAGCTTTCTTT.